Each of the 17 T cell receptor beta chains below was sequenced from the same sample in a study of OX40 agonist ivuxolimab in advanced cancers. Profiled with immunoSEQ multiplex PCR; TCRdb holds only in-frame clones, not every one. The sample holds about 89,000 clones, around 94% seen once. Sequencing used CD4+ or CD8+ T cells sorted from blood, obtained in a trial of the OX40 agonist ivuxolimab. These receptors were collected from an adult with an advanced solid tumor such as melanoma, head and neck, liver or kidney cancer.

This sequence joins TRBV7-2 and TRBJ1-2, with TRBD1 identical over 7 bases. This CDR3 spans 14 amino acids. CDR1 and CDR2 (germline): SGHTA, FQGNSA. V was clipped by 5 bases and J by 3 bases; unmatched bases: 6. CDR3 protein: CASSPSGTDYGYTF. DNA of the CDR3: TGTGCCAGCAGCCCTTCCGGGACAGACTATGGCTACACCTTC. The full variable domain, its missing parts supplied by reference TRBV7-2 and TRBJ1-2, is GAGVSQSPSNKVTEKGKDVELRCDPISGHTALYWYRQSLGQGLEFLIYFQGNSAPDKSGLPSDRFSAERTGGSVSTLTIQRTQQEDSAVYLCASSPSGTDYGYTFGSGTRLTVV.

This chain links TRBV29-1 with TRBJ2-3, with D possibly matching TRBD2 (6 bases). The V gene lost 6 bases and the J gene lost 0 bases, with 19 bases spanning the gap. This CDR3 has 16 amino acids. Germline V gene sequence: CDR1 SQVTM, CDR2 ANQGSEA. In DNA, the CDR3 is TGCAGCGTCGGGGACCTGGGCGGGATAAGCACAGATACGCAGTATTTT. Amino acids: CSVGDLGGISTDTQYF.

The rearrangement joins TRBV5-4 to TRBJ1-1; D may be TRBD1 (5 bases). V was trimmed by 0 bases and J by 1 base, leaving 13 bases between them. Germline CDR1 SGHNT, CDR2 YYREEE (reference sequence). The length of the CDR3 is 16 residues. In DNA form, the CDR3 reads TGTGCCAGCAGCTTGGGGCCCGACACAGGGAACACTGAAGCTTTCTTT. Amino acids: CASSLGPDTGNTEAFF.

The J gene is TRBJ1-1, the V gene TRBV6-5, with 7 bases identical to TRBD1. CDR1 and CDR2 (germline): MNHEY, SVGAGI. The CDR3 spans 15 residues. V was clipped by 7 bases and J by 4 bases; unmatched bases: 12. The CDR3 DNA reads TGTGCCAGCACCGGTAAAAACAGGGGAGGCACTGAAGCTTTCTTT. Its protein product is CASTGKNRGGTEAFF.

Only one count was recorded for this clone. The CDR3 DNA reads TGTGCCGGCGGGACAGTCCTGGGAAACACCATATATTTT. Residues: CAGGTVLGNTIYF. The chain is built from TRBV28 and TRBJ1-3, with TRBD1 identical over 7 bases. The CDR3 is 13 amino acids. J was trimmed by 4 bases and V by 11 bases; bases with no gene match: 8. The germline gives CDR1 MDHEN, CDR2 SYDVKM.

The J gene is TRBJ2-1, the V gene TRBV15; the D is unclear. Trimming pared 3 bases from V and 6 bases from J, leaving 9 bases between. CDR3 length equals 13 residues. Germline CDR1 LNHNV, CDR2 YYDKDF (reference sequence). The CDR3 is CATSRGFSNEQFF. Written as DNA, the CDR3 is TGTGCCACCAGCAGGGGGTTTAGCAATGAGCAGTTCTTC.

The chain employs TRBV30 and TRBJ1-4; a weak D match, TRBD1 (5 bases). V was pared by 5 bases and J by 8 bases, with 21 bases between. CDR3 length: 15 amino acids. The V gene's germline CDR1 is GTSNPN and CDR2 SVGIG (reference sequence). Here the CDR3 DNA reads TGTGCCTGGGGGGACGGGCAGTTGCGGGGCGAAAAACTGTTTTTT. It translates to CAWGDGQLRGEKLFF.

The rearrangement links TRBV28 to TRBJ1-1; D is possibly TRBD1 (6 bases). V lost 4 bases and J lost 4, with 13 bases in between. This CDR3 spans 14 amino acids. Germline CDR1 MDHEN, CDR2 SYDVKM. CDR3 protein: CASSSSGEATEAFF. CDR3 bases: TGTGCCAGCAGTTCCTCAGGGGAGGCCACTGAAGCTTTCTTT.

V gene TRBV6-5 combines with J gene TRBJ1-2, with a weak D call TRBD1 (5 bases). V lost 6 bases and J lost 2, with 13 bases in between. CDR1 is MNHEY, CDR2 SVGAGI, per germline. The CDR3 has 14 amino acids. The CDR3 loop reads CASRSNGGNYGYTF. DNA of the CDR3: TGTGCCAGCAGATCCAATGGGGGAAACTATGGCTACACCTTC.

The rearrangement uses TRBV4-1 and TRBJ2-7; D call uncertain. This CDR3 region has 15 residues. V was shortened by 0 bases and J by 4 bases, with 13 bases between the two germline ends. The germline CDR1 and CDR2 sequences are MGHRA and YSYEKL. The CDR3 is CASSQEDRGRYEQYV. DNA of the CDR3: TGCGCCAGCAGCCAAGAAGACCGAGGAAGATACGAGCAGTACGTC.

This chain links TRBV7-6 with TRBJ2-1; a possible D gene is TRBD2 (6 bases). Germline V gives CDR1 SGHVS, CDR2 FNYEAQ. There are 15 residues in the CDR3. The V end lost 0 bases, the J end lost 6 bases, and 12 bases lay between the germline ends. DNA for the CDR3: TGTGCCAGCAGCTTAGCCGGCGGGAACTCCAATGAGCAGTTCTTC. It yields the protein CASSLAGGNSNEQFF.

The CDR3 DNA is TGTGCCAGCAGTTACAATAGGGGTGACACCATATATTTT. This sequence encodes CASSYNRGDTIYF. This sequence joins TRBV6-5 and TRBJ1-3; possible D gene TRBD1, 5 bases. This CDR3 contains 13 residues. V lost 2 bases to trimming and J lost 8 bases, with 10 bases between them. The germline V gene has CDR1 MNHEY and CDR2 SVGAGI.

V gene TRBV30 combines with J gene TRBJ1-6; D gene ambiguous. CDR3 length: 12 amino acids. The V gene's germline CDR1 is GTSNPN and CDR2 SVGIG (reference sequence). V was trimmed by 1 base and J by 11 bases, leaving 9 bases between them. In nucleotides, the CDR3 is TGTGCCTGGAGTGCCTACAATCCACCCCTCCACTTT. Translated, it gives CAWSAYNPPLHF.

The V gene is TRBV6-1, the J gene TRBJ2-5; tentative D call: TRBD2 (7 bases). The ends were cut back, 8 bases at V and 2 bases at J, with 15 bases in the middle. CDR1 and CDR2 from the germline V gene are MNHNS and SASEGT. The CDR3 is made up of 14 amino acids. The CDR3 loop is CASRGGGSQETQYF. CDR3 in DNA: TGTGCCAGCCGAGGGGGGGGTTCACAAGAGACCCAGTACTTC.

The chain couples TRBV9 to TRBJ2-3, with 7 nucleotides matching TRBD2. The J segment lost 2 bases and the V segment lost 5 bases, leaving 5 bases of the junction unmatched. The length of the CDR3 is 14 residues. Per the germline V gene, CDR1 is SGDLS and CDR2 is YYNGEE. CDR3 region: CASRGEGYTDTQYF. The CDR3 DNA sequence: TGTGCCAGCAGGGGGGAGGGATACACAGATACGCAGTATTTT.

This clone has a single count. The chain has TRBV2 and TRBJ1-1, with unresolved D. V gave up 5 bases and J gave up 1 base, with 11 bases separating them. CDR1 and CDR2 (germline): SNHLY, FYNNEI. The CDR3 has 14 residues. In DNA form, the CDR3 reads TGTGCCAGCAGTAACTCCGTCGAGAACACTGAAGCTTTCTTT. Its translation: CASSNSVENTEAFF. The full variable domain, with the rest looked up from reference TRBV2 and TRBJ1-1, is EPEVTQTPSHQVTQMGQEVILRCVPISNHLYFYWYRQILGQKVEFLVSFYNNEISEKSEIFDDQFSVERPDGSNFTLKIRSTKLEDSAMYFCASSNSVENTEAFFGQGTRLTVV.

The chain combines TRBV4-3 with TRBJ1-3; D call uncertain. The CDR3 totals 16 residues. The V gene's germline CDR1 is LGHNA and CDR2 YSLEER. The ends were cut back, 1 base at V and 0 bases at J, with 10 bases in the middle. CDR3 coding DNA: TGCGCCAGCAGCCAAGCCTCGTTGAGCTCTGGAAACACCATATATTTT. The encoded protein is CASSQASLSSGNTIYF.